Below are 5 T cell receptor beta chains sequenced from a single sample in a study of radiotherapy plus CTLA-4 blockade in lung cancer. Sequenced by immunoSEQ multiplex PCR; TCRdb stores in-frame clones only, minus some. The sample has approximately 98,000 clones, approximately 85% seen once; the top ten hold about 3.5%. The material was peripheral blood, obtained from a patient treated with radiotherapy plus ipilimumab. The source is a human donor with non-small cell lung cancer who had a partial response to radiotherapy plus ipilimumab.

The genes are TRBV9 and TRBJ1-2; weak D call: TRBD1 (6 bases). Germline V gene sequence: CDR1 SGDLS, CDR2 YYNGEE. The CDR3 sequence is 15 residues long. Trimming took off 0 bases at V and 8 bases at J, with 17 bases between the two ends. The CDR3 here is CASSVALGGKRGYTF. The CDR3 nucleotides are TGTGCCAGCAGCGTAGCATTAGGGGGAAAGCGGGGCTACACCTTC.

The CDR3 DNA follows: TGTGCCAGCAGTCGACAGGGGTCAAAGAATGAGCAGTTCTTC. As protein: CASSRQGSKNEQFF. This rearrangement joins TRBV28 to TRBJ2-1; 8 bases agree with TRBD1. CDR1 and CDR2 from the germline V gene are MDHEN and SYDVKM. This CDR3 has 14 amino acids. The V segment lost 5 bases and the J segment 7 bases; nucleotides outside the gene matches: 7.

The chain carries TRBV9 and TRBJ1-2; D is unresolved. Looked up from germline, CDR1 is SGDLS and CDR2 is YYNGEE. The CDR3 runs to 13 residues. V was pared by 0 bases and J by 8 bases, with 11 bases between. CDR3 amino acids: CASSVENWRGYTF. The CDR3, as DNA: TGTGCCAGCAGCGTAGAGAACTGGAGGGGCTACACCTTC.

The chain recombines TRBV4-2 with TRBJ2-3, with D possibly matching TRBD1 (6 bases). CDR3 length: 16 amino acids. Trimming removed 0 bases from V and 2 bases from J, with 12 bases in between. From germline, CDR1 is LGHNA and CDR2 YNFKEQ. The CDR3 coding sequence is TGTGCCAGCAGCCAAGATGGGGGCCTTAACACAGATACGCAGTATTTT. Amino acids: CASSQDGGLNTDTQYF.

J is TRBJ2-5 and V is TRBV27, with 12 bases that match TRBD2. CDR1 is MNHEY and CDR2 is SMNVEV in the germline V gene (reference sequence). The trim removed 4 bases at V and 5 bases at J, leaving 2 bases unmatched. The CDR3 runs 14 residues. CDR3 residues: CASSYLAGGETQYF. The DNA of the CDR3 is TGTGCCAGCAGTTACCTAGCGGGGGGGGAGACCCAGTACTTC.